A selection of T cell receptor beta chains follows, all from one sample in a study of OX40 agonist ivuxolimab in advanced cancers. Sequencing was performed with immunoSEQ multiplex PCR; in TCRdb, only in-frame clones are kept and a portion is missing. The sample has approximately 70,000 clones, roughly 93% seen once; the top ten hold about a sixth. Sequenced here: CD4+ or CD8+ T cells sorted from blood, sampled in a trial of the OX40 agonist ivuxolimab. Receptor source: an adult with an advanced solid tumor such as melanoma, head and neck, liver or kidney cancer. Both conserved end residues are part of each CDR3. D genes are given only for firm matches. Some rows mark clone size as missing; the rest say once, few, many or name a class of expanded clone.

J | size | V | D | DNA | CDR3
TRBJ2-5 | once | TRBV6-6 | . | TGTGCCAGCAGCCCCCAAGTCGGCGGACAAGAGACCCAGTACTTC | CASSPQVGGQETQYF
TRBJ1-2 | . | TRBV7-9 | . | TGTGCCAGCAGCTTAGCGGACCAACTGCTGGGGGGGAGGTATGGCTACACCTTC | CASSLADQLLGGRYGYTF
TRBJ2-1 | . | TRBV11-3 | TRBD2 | TGTGCCAGCAGCTCTAGCGGCCTTAACAATGAGCAGTTCTTC | CASSSSGLNNEQFF
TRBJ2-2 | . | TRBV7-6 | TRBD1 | TGTGCCAGCAGCCAACCCCGGGACAGAGAAAACACCGGGGAGCTGTTTTTT | CASSQPRDRENTGELFF
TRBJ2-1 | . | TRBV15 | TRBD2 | TGTGCCACCAGCAGAGATAGGGGTCTAGCGGGTGACAATGAGCAGTTCTTC | CATSRDRGLAGDNEQFF
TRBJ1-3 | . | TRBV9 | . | TGTGCCAGCAGCGTAGGGTCCCTCTCTGGAAACACCATATATTTT | CASSVGSLSGNTIYF
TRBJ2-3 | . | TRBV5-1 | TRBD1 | TGCGCCAGCAGTGGGGGACAGGGGAATACAGATACGCAGTATTTT | CASSGGQGNTDTQYF
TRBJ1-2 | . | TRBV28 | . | TGTGCCAGCGGGAACCGGGACGGCTTTAACTATGGCTACACCTTC | CASGNRDGFNYGYTF
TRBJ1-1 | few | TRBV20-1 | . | TGCAGTGCTAGAGTGGTGGCTGAAGCTTTCTTT | CSARVVAEAFF
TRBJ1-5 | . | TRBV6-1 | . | TGTGCCAGCAGTGAATGGGAGGTTCGCGGTCAGCCCCAGCATTTT | CASSEWEVRGQPQHF
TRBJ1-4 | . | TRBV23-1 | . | TGCGCCAGCAGTCAATCGGGGGGACGGACAACTAATGAAAAACTGTTTTTT | CASSQSGGRTTNEKLFF
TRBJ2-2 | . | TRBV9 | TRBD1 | TGTGCCAGCAGCGTTGGACAGGGTAACACCGGGGAGCTGTTTTTT | CASSVGQGNTGELFF
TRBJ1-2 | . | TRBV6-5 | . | TGTGCCAGCACCGCCGGGGGCCCGATCTCCTATGGCTACACCTTC | CASTAGGPISYGYTF
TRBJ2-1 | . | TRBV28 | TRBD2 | TGTGCCAGCAGTTTTGAGGTAGCGGGCCGGGATGAGCAGTTCTTC | CASSFEVAGRDEQFF
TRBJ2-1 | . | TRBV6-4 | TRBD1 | TGTGCCAGCAGGGCGACAGGGATTGGTAATGAGCAGTTCTTC | CASRATGIGNEQFF
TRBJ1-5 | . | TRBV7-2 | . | TGTGCCAGCAGCCCCCCGGTTAATAGCAATCAGCCCCAGCATTTT | CASSPPVNSNQPQHF
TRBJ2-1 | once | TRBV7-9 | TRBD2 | TGTGCCAGCAGCCGAACTACTATAGCGGGAGGGAATGAGCAGTTCTTC | CASSRTTIAGGNEQFF
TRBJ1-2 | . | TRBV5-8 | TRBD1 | TGTGCCAGCAGCTTATACCAGGGGGACTATGGCTACACCTTC | CASSLYQGDYGYTF
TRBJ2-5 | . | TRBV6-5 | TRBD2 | TGTGCCAGCAGTTACTCGACTAGCGGGACGGGGGAGACCCAGTACTTC | CASSYSTSGTGETQYF
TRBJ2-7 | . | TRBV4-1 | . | TGCGCCAGCAGCCAAACGCCAGGGGACTGGGACGAGCAGTACTTC | CASSQTPGDWDEQYF
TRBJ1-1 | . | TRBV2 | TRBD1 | TGTGCCAGACCTCCGGGACAGCCTTATGAAGCTTTCTTT | CARPPGQPYEAFF
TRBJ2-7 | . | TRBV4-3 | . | TGCGCCAGCAGCCAAATGGTCGGCTACGAGCAGTACTTC | CASSQMVGYEQYF
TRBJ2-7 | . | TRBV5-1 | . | TGCGCCAGCAGGACCAGCTCCTACGAGCAGTACTTC | CASRTSSYEQYF
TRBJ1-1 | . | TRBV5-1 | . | TGCGCCAGCAGCGGTGGGTGGATGAACACTGAAGCTTTCTTT | CASSGGWMNTEAFF
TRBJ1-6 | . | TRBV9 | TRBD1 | TGTGCCAGCAGCCTAAACCCCACCCCGGACAGGCCAAATTCACCCCTCCACTTT | CASSLNPTPDRPNSPLHF
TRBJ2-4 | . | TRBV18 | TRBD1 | TGTGCCAGCTCACCACCGACAGGGTCGACCAAAAACATTCAGTACTTC | CASSPPTGSTKNIQYF
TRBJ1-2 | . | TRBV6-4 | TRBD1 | TGTGCCAGCAGAGAGGGACAGATCACTAACTATGGCTACACCTTC | CASREGQITNYGYTF
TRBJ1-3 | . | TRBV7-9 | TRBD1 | TGTGCCAGCAGCTTAGAGGGGGCCAGAAACACCATATATTTT | CASSLEGARNTIYF
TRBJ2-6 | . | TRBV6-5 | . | TGTGCCAGCAGCTTTACCCGCTCTGGGGCCAACGTCCTGACTTTC | CASSFTRSGANVLTF
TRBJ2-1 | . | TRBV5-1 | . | TGCGCCAGCAGCTTAGCGGGCCGAAGTCGAGATGAGCAGTTCTTC | CASSLAGRSRDEQFF
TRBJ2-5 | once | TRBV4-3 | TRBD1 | TGCGCCAGCAGCCAAGAGTGGGATCCGACAGGGATGGAGACCCAGTACTTC | CASSQEWDPTGMETQYF
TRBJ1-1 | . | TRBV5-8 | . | TGTGCCAGCAGCTTTGACACACGAGGGGCTGAAGCTTTCTTT | CASSFDTRGAEAFF
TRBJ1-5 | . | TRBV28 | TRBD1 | TGTGCCAGCAGTTTATGGGGACAGGACCGCAATCAGCCCCAGCATTTT | CASSLWGQDRNQPQHF
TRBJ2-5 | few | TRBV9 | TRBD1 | TGTGCCAGCAGCGTAGGGACAGGGGGCGAAGAGACCCAGTACTTC | CASSVGTGGEETQYF
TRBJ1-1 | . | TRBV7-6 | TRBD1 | TGTGCCACCAAAGACAGGGGGAACACTGAAGCTTTCTTT | CATKDRGNTEAFF
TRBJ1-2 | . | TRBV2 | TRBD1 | TGTGCCAGCAGGCGGATCGGGACAGGGGCCTATGGCTACACCTTC | CASRRIGTGAYGYTF